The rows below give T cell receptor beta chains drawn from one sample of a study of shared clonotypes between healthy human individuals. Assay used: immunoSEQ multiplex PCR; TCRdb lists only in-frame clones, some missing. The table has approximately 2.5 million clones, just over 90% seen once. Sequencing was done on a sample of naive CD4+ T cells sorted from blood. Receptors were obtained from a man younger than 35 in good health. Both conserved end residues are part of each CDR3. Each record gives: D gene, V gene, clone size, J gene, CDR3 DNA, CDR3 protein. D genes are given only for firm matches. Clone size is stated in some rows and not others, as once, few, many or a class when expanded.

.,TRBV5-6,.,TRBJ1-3,TGTGCCAGCAGCTTTAGGACAACCCTAAGCTCTGGAAACACCATATATTTT,CASSFRTTLSSGNTIYF
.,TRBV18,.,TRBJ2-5,TGTGCCAGCTCACCACCTGCTAGGTCGGAGACCCAGTACTTC,CASSPPARSETQYF
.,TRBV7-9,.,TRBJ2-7,TGTGCCAGCAGTCCACAGGGTGACTACTACGAGCAGTACTTC,CASSPQGDYYEQYF
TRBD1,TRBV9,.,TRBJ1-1,TGTGCCAGCAGCCCGGGACAGGATTTGAACACTGAAGCTTTCTTT,CASSPGQDLNTEAFF
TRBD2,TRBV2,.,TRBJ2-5,TGTGCCAGCAGTGAGGCGGGAGGGCCCGTTGAGACCCAGTACTTC,CASSEAGGPVETQYF
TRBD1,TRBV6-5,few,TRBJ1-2,TGTGCCAGCAGCCGGACAGGGGGCGTCTATGGCTACACCTTC,CASSRTGGVYGYTF
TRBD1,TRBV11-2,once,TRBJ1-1,TGTGCCAGCAGCTTTGGGAGTGTACAGGGGACTGAAGCTTTCTTT,CASSFGSVQGTEAFF
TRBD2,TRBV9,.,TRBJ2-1,TGTGCCAGCACCAGCGGGGGGGCGTACAATGAGCAGTTCTTC,CASTSGGAYNEQFF
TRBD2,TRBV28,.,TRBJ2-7,TGTGCCAGCAGTTATCCCGTAAGACTAGCGGGAAGCTCCTACGAGCAGTACTTC,CASSYPVRLAGSSYEQYF
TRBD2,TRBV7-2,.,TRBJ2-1,TGTGCCAGCAGCTTAGCAGGAGCGGGGGGATCCTACAATGAGCAGTTCTTC,CASSLAGAGGSYNEQFF
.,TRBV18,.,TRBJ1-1,TGTGCCAGCTCCCCCAACAGGGACACTGAAGCTTTCTTT,CASSPNRDTEAFF
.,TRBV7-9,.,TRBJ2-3,TGTGCCAGCAGGCAGGGGCGGGGGACCACAGATACGCAGTATTTT,CASRQGRGTTDTQYF
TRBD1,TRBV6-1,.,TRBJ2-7,TGTGCCAGCAGTGAATGGACAGGTTCCGAGCAGTACTTC,CASSEWTGSEQYF
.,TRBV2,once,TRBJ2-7,TGTGCCAGCAGTGAAGCAGGATACGAGCAGTACTTC,CASSEAGYEQYF
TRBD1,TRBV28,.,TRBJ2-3,TGTGCCAGCAGCCCCGGACAGGGGGCGGATACGCAGTATTTT,CASSPGQGADTQYF
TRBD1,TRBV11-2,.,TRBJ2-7,TGTGCCAGCAGACATAACGGACAGGGCCCCCACGAGCAGTACTTC,CASRHNGQGPHEQYF
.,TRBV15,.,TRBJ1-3,TGTGCCACCTCGGTAGGCGGCTCTGGAAACACCATATATTTT,CATSVGGSGNTIYF
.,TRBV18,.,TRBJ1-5,TGTGCCAGCTCACCACAGGGGAGCAATCAGCCCCAGCATTTT,CASSPQGSNQPQHF
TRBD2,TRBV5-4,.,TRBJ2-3,TGTGCCAGCAGCGCAAGGGGACTAGCTACAGATACGCAGTATTTT,CASSARGLATDTQYF
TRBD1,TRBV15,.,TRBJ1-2,TGTGCCACCAGCAGATCACCATGGGACAGCAACTATGGCTACACCTTC,CATSRSPWDSNYGYTF
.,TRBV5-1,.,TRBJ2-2,TGCGCCAGCAGCCCCGCGGGCGGTGACACCGGGGAGCTGTTTTTT,CASSPAGGDTGELFF
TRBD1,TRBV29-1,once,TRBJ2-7,TGCAGCGTAGAACAGGGGGCCCACGAGCAGTACTTC,CSVEQGAHEQYF
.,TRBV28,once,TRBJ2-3,TGTGCCAGCAGTTCCCAGCACACAGATACGCAGTATTTT,CASSSQHTDTQYF
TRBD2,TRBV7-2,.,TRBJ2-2,TGTGCCAGCAGCTTACCGGGACTAGCGGACCACACCGGGGAGCTGTTTTTT,CASSLPGLADHTGELFF